One and the same sample provided the 27 T cell receptor beta chains below, sequenced in a study of shared clonotypes between healthy human individuals. Assay used: immunoSEQ multiplex PCR; TCRdb lists only in-frame clones, some missing. The data hold 1,400,000 or so clones, with approximately 98.5% observed a single time. The specimen was naive CD4+ T cells sorted from blood. Described subset: CD45RA+ positively selected. The receptors here all came from a man between 25 and 39 years old in good health.

V and J are TRBV10-1 and TRBJ2-5; D tentatively fits TRBD1 or TRBD2 (5 bases each). Germline V gene sequence: CDR1 WNHNN, CDR2 SYGVQD (reference sequence). CDR3 length: 15 residues. V was trimmed by 0 bases and J by 5 bases, leaving 13 bases between them. The CDR3 loop is CASSESSRGWETQYF. The CDR3 region has the DNA TGCGCCAGCAGTGAGTCGAGTCGGGGCTGGGAGACCCAGTACTTC.

The V gene is TRBV6-4, the J gene TRBJ2-1, with TRBD2 matching 9 bases. Germline V gives CDR1 MRHNA, CDR2 SNTAGT. This CDR3 spans 16 amino acids. V was pared by 6 bases and J by 7 bases, with 13 bases of the junction left unmatched. For the CDR3, the DNA is TGTGCCAGCAGCCCAGCGGAGCGGGAGGCTGTGAATGAGCAGTTCTTC. Translation gives CASSPAEREAVNEQFF.

V is TRBV7-2 and J is TRBJ2-1; D might be TRBD1 or TRBD2, each matching 6 bases. The ends were cut back, 5 bases at V and 0 bases at J, with 14 bases in the middle. CDR3 size: 16 residues. The germline CDR1 and CDR2 sequences are SGHTA and FQGNSA. The CDR3 region is CASSPRGERSYNEQFF. For the CDR3, the DNA is TGTGCCAGCAGCCCTAGGGGGGAACGCTCCTACAATGAGCAGTTCTTC.

The chain has TRBV6-1 and TRBJ2-7; 9 bases are shared with TRBD1. The CDR3 consists of 14 residues. With 10 bases clipped from V and 0 bases from J, the junction kept 7 bases outside the gene matches. Germline CDR1 MNHNS, CDR2 SASEGT. The CDR3 protein is CAIDRGASSYEQYF. CDR3 nucleotides: TGTGCCATCGACAGGGGGGCTAGCTCCTACGAGCAGTACTTC.

This clone has a single count. Other DNA sequences from this sample encode an identical CDR3 as well. The chain is built from TRBV2 and TRBJ1-4, with D perhaps matching TRBD1 (5 bases). V shed 6 bases and J shed 4 bases, with 6 bases lying between them. From germline, CDR1 is SNHLY and CDR2 FYNNEI. The CDR3 runs to 12 residues. The CDR3 region is CASRQGNEKLFF. In nucleotides, the CDR3 is TGTGCCAGCAGGCAGGGTAATGAAAAACTGTTTTTT.

The chain joins TRBV6-5 to TRBJ1-5, with D unresolved. The CDR3 sequence is 13 residues long. V lost 6 bases and J 6 bases, leaving 12 bases between the germline ends. From germline, CDR1 is MNHEY and CDR2 SVGAGI. CDR3 sequence (DNA): TGTGCCAGCAGCCAACAAGATGGTCAGCCCCAGCATTTT. Protein sequence: CASSQQDGQPQHF.

V is TRBV6-1 and J is TRBJ1-2; TRBD1 agrees at 7 bases. The V gene's germline CDR1 is MNHNS and CDR2 SASEGT. The CDR3 spans 13 residues. J gave up 7 bases and V 6 bases, and 8 bases lay outside the gene matches. The CDR3 bases are TGTGCCAGCAGATCACAGGGGAGAGGTGGCTACACCTTC. Protein product: CASRSQGRGGYTF.

The chain carries TRBV18 and TRBJ2-3; D is unresolved. Trimming pared 5 bases from V and 11 bases from J, leaving 14 bases between. In germline, CDR1 is KGHSH, CDR2 LQKENI. The CDR3 sequence is 12 residues long. CDR3 sequence: CASSSFILGQYF. In DNA form, the CDR3 reads TGTGCCAGCTCAAGTTTCATTCTAGGGCAGTATTTT.

The V call is TRBV15, the J call TRBJ1-5; possibly TRBD1 for D (5 bases). V was pared by 1 base and J by 6 bases, with 13 bases between. The CDR3 has 15 residues. CDR1 and CDR2 from the germline V gene are LNHNV and YYDKDF (reference sequence). Here the CDR3 reads CATSRVRGDAQPQHF. As DNA, the CDR3 is TGTGCCACCAGCAGAGTCCGGGGCGACGCTCAGCCCCAGCATTTT. Full variable domain (rest looked up from reference TRBV15 and TRBJ1-5): DAMVIQNPRYQVTQFGKPVTLSCSQTLNHNVMYWYQQKSSQAPKLLFHYYDKDFNNEADTPDNFQSRRPNTSFCFLDIRSPGLGDTAMYLCATSRVRGDAQPQHFGDGTRLSIL.

J is TRBJ2-5 and V is TRBV28, with TRBD1 matching over 7 bases. With V trimmed by 8 bases and J by 4 bases, 4 bases remained unmatched. This CDR3 is 12 amino acids long. Germline-derived CDR1 and CDR2 are MDHEN and SYDVKM. The CDR3 coding sequence is TGTGCCAGCTCACAGGGGAGAGAGACCCAGTACTTC. Amino acids: CASSQGRETQYF.

The CDR3 DNA reads TGTGCCAGCAGTTTTACAACTAGCACAGATACGCAGTATTTT. The encoded protein is CASSFTTSTDTQYF. The rearrangement uses TRBV27 and TRBJ2-3; D remains unclear. Germline CDR1 and CDR2: MNHEY and SMNVEV (reference sequence). V gave up 3 bases and J gave up 0 bases, with 7 bases separating them. There are 14 residues in the CDR3.

The J gene is TRBJ2-1, the V gene TRBV5-1; 7 bases match TRBD1. The CDR3 spans 16 residues. Germline CDR1 SGHRS, CDR2 YFSETQ. The ends lost 0 bases at V and 3 bases at J; junction bases unmatched: 6. The CDR3 region has the DNA TGCGCCAGCAGCTTGGCCTCCCGGACAGGCTACAATGAGCAGTTCTTC. This sequence encodes CASSLASRTGYNEQFF.

This clone showed up just once. The CDR3 sequence: CASSERGRAGYF. CDR3 coding DNA: TGTGCCAGCAGCGAAAGGGGCAGGGCTGGGTATTTT. The chain recombines TRBV28 with TRBJ2-3; TRBD1 might be the D (5 bases). The CDR3 runs 12 residues. The germline gives CDR1 MDHEN, CDR2 SYDVKM. The germline V and J ends were trimmed by 6 bases and 14 bases, with 18 bases remaining between them.

In DNA form, the CDR3 reads TGCGCCAGCGGGCTAGCGGGCACGGGGTATGAGCAGTTCTTC. Residues: CASGLAGTGYEQFF. The chain couples TRBV4-1 to TRBJ2-1; TRBD2 matches at 8 bases. V lost 8 bases, J lost 8 bases, and 11 bases stayed unmatched. This CDR3 is built from 14 residues. Germline V lookup: CDR1 MGHRA, CDR2 YSYEKL.

V gene TRBV5-1 combines with J gene TRBJ2-7; 9 positions match TRBD2. Germline V gene data show CDR1 as SGHRS and CDR2 as YFSETQ. The J segment lost 2 bases and the V segment lost 4 bases, leaving 16 bases of the junction unmatched. This CDR3 is 18 amino acids long. The DNA of the CDR3 is TGCGCCAGCAGCCAGCTTGGTTTGCGGGGGGGACAGCCCTACGAGCAGTACTTC. Amino acid sequence: CASSQLGLRGGQPYEQYF.

The chain links TRBV4-3 to TRBJ2-1; 9 positions match TRBD1. CDR3 length: 16 amino acids. Trimming at V came to 4 bases and at J to 4 bases, leaving 8 bases not matched to a gene. Germline loops: CDR1 LGHNA, CDR2 YSLEER. CDR3 nucleotide sequence: TGCGCCAGCAGCCGATCCGGGACAGGGCCATACAATGAGCAGTTCTTC. Amino acids: CASSRSGTGPYNEQFF.

The rearrangement links TRBV5-1 to TRBJ1-2; TRBD1 matches 8 bases. Losses at the gene ends were 3 bases for V and 5 bases for J; bases not matched to a gene: 3. CDR3 length equals 13 residues. Germline CDR1 SGHRS, CDR2 YFSETQ. CDR3 bases: TGCGCCAGCAGCTCGGGACAGGATTATGGCTACACCTTC. Residues: CASSSGQDYGYTF.

The chain is built from TRBV5-8 and TRBJ1-5, with D unresolved. This CDR3 contains 15 residues. Trimming shortened V by 0 bases and J by 4 bases, and 11 bases separated the two germline ends. The V gene's germline CDR1 is SGHTS and CDR2 YDEGEE. The CDR3 loop reads CASSLVGVENQPQHF. In DNA, the CDR3 is TGTGCCAGCAGCTTGGTTGGGGTGGAAAATCAGCCCCAGCATTTT. The full variable domain, completed using reference TRBV5-8 and TRBJ1-5, is EAGVTQSPTHLIKTRGQQATLRCSPISGHTSVYWYQQALGLGLQFLLWYDEGEERNRGNFPPRFSGRQFPNYSSELNVNALELEDSALYLCASSLVGVENQPQHFGDGTRLSIL.

The chain uses TRBV9 and TRBJ1-2; D is possibly TRBD1 (6 bases). Germline assignment: CDR1 SGDLS and CDR2 YYNGEE. This CDR3 contains 16 residues. Trimming shortened V by 4 bases and J by 3 bases, and 19 bases separated the two germline ends. CDR3 sequence (DNA): TGTGCCAGCAGCATTGACCTAGGGGGGAGCGACTATGGCTACACCTTC. It codes for CASSIDLGGSDYGYTF.

The CDR3 loop reads CARTAPHIHEQYF. CDR3 DNA sequence: TGCGCCAGGACTGCCCCCCACATCCACGAGCAGTACTTC. The chain combines TRBV10-2 with TRBJ2-7; no clear D. V was cut by 9 bases and J by 5 bases, with 17 bases left in between. Germline-derived CDR1 and CDR2 are WSHSY and SAAADI. This CDR3 is built from 13 residues.

The V call is TRBV5-1, the J call TRBJ2-1, with 8 bases matching TRBD2. CDR1 is SGHRS, CDR2 YFSETQ, per germline. The CDR3 runs 15 residues. The ends lost 6 bases at V and 5 bases at J; junction bases unmatched: 10. CDR3: CASILSGSPHNEQFF. The CDR3 coding sequence is TGCGCCAGCATCCTCAGCGGGAGTCCCCACAATGAGCAGTTCTTC.

The chain's CDR3 is CASSLTGGTNTGELFF. The CDR3 DNA reads TGTGCCAGCTCCTTGACGGGAGGAACGAACACCGGGGAGCTGTTTTTT. The gene calls are TRBV7-3 and TRBJ2-2, with TRBD2 matching 7 bases. This CDR3 region has 16 residues. Germline V lookup: CDR1 SGHTA, CDR2 FQGTGA. V shed 8 bases, J shed 0 bases, and the junction held 9 bases outside the gene matches. Together with reference TRBV7-3 and TRBJ2-2, the CDR3 gives the full variable domain: GAGVSQTPSNKVTEKGKYVELRCDPISGHTALYWYRQSLGQGPEFLIYFQGTGAADDSGLPNDRFFAVRPEGSVSTLKIQRTERGDSAVYLCASSLTGGTNTGELFFGEGSRLTVL.

The chain joins TRBV7-6 to TRBJ2-1; the D gene is possibly TRBD2 (6 bases). Trimming removed 5 bases from V and 6 bases from J, with 14 bases in between. Germline V gene lookup returns CDR1 SGHVS and CDR2 FNYEAQ. The CDR3 spans 14 residues. The CDR3 spells CASSLRGSGNEQFF. The CDR3 DNA follows: TGTGCCAGCAGCCTACGGGGGTCAGGCAATGAGCAGTTCTTC. The whole variable domain, filled in from reference TRBV7-6 and TRBJ2-1, reads GAGVSQSPRYKVTKRGQDVALRCDPISGHVSLYWYRQALGQGPEFLTYFNYEAQQDKSGLPNDRFSAERPEGSISTLTIQRTEQRDSAMYRCASSLRGSGNEQFFGPGTRLTVL.

J is TRBJ2-2 and V is TRBV7-9; D ambiguous. The germline V and J ends were trimmed by 4 bases and 2 bases, with 17 bases remaining between them. The CDR3 spans 17 residues. Looked up from germline, CDR1 is SEHNR and CDR2 is FQNEAQ (reference sequence). CDR3 sequence reads: CASSSPNGYRNTGELFF. The CDR3, as DNA: TGTGCCAGCAGCTCCCCTAACGGTTACCGAAACACCGGGGAGCTGTTTTTT.

The chain joins TRBV5-1 to TRBJ2-3, with 10 nucleotides matching TRBD1. Per the germline V gene, CDR1 is SGHRS and CDR2 is YFSETQ. This CDR3 spans 14 amino acids. With 8 bases clipped from V and 4 bases from J, the junction kept 7 bases outside the gene matches. CDR3 nucleotides: TGCGCCAGGGACCGGGACAGGGGATCAGATACGCAGTATTTT. Encoded protein: CARDRDRGSDTQYF. The full variable domain, rest sourced from reference TRBV5-1 and TRBJ2-3, is KAGVTQTPRYLIKTRGQQVTLSCSPISGHRSVSWYQQTPGQGLQFLFEYFSETQRNKGNFPGRFSGRQFSNSRSEMNVSTLELGDSALYLCARDRDRGSDTQYFGPGTRLTVL.

The chain has TRBV7-9 and TRBJ2-3, with D tentatively TRBD1 (6 bases). Trimming removed 5 bases at V and 0 bases at J, with 12 bases between. This CDR3 spans 15 amino acids. Germline V gene data show CDR1 as SEHNR and CDR2 as FQNEAQ (reference sequence). CDR3 coding DNA: TGTGCCAGCAGCCTCCGGGACACAAGCACAGATACGCAGTATTTT. Translated, it gives CASSLRDTSTDTQYF.

As concerns this clone: The sample holds other DNA sequences that translate to the same CDR3. V gene TRBV6-5 combines with J gene TRBJ2-5; D is undetermined. The CDR3 is 14 amino acids. Germline V gene sequence: CDR1 MNHEY, CDR2 SVGAGI. V shed 0 bases and J shed 4 bases, with 9 bases lying between them. The CDR3 here is CASSYSGGGETQYF. For the CDR3, the DNA is TGTGCCAGCAGTTACTCCGGCGGTGGAGAGACCCAGTACTTC.